This T cell receptor beta chain came from a study of T cells in Graves' hyperthyroidism and ophthalmopathy. About the study: Peripheral blood samples were taken at initial diagnosis, prior to any treatment.

CDR3 length: 13 amino acids. After removal of 6 bases from V and 4 bases from J, the junction contained 2 bases not matched to a gene. In making diagnoses, clinical symptoms, serum thyroxine and TRAb, thyroid ultrasound and orbital computed tomography were all used. Amplification targeted TCR beta CDR3 regions from RNA transcripts. Using the HTBI primer set, a first-round RT-PCR was run on the TCR CDR3. A single record per CDR3 protein comes from TCRdb applying MiXCR to the multiplex PCR reads. The sample has under 600,000 distinct CDR3 sequences; 15% to 20% are singletons. This clonotype appeared many times. Its antigen is as yet unknown. Overall study findings and caveats: Prediction of ophthalmopathy progression came a median 6.5 months pre-onset. Most clonotypes that expanded in the thyroid above 0.001 also showed up in blood.

The chain uses TRBV12-3 or TRBV12-4 and TRBJ2-7; TRBD2 matches at 11 bases. Source material: blood. The clonotype comes from a woman in her 40s with Graves' ophthalmopathy. The CDR3 region is CASRWTSGYEQYF. DNA of the CDR3: TGTGCCAGCAGATGGACTAGCGGGTACGAGCAGTACTTC.